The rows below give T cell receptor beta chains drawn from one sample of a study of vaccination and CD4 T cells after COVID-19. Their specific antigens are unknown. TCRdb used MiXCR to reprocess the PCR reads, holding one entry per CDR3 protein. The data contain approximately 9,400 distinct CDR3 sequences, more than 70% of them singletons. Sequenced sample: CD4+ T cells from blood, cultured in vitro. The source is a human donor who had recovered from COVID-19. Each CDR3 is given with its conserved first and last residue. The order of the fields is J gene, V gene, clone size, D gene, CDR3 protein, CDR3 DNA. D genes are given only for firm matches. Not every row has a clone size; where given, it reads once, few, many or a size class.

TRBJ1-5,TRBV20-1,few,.,CSARVSGLNQPQHF,TGCAGTGCTAGAGTGTCAGGGCTCAATCAGCCCCAGCATTTT
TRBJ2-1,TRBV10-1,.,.,CASSGGLAAYNEQFF,TGCGCCAGCAGTGGGGGGCTAGCGGCCTACAATGAGCAGTTCTTC
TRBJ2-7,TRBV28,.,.,CASSLSFRRDEQYF,TGTGCCAGCAGTTTATCCTTTAGACGGGACGAGCAGTACTTC
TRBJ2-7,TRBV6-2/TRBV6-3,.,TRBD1,CASSYSGQGPPYEQYF,TGTGCCAGCAGTTACTCTGGACAGGGACCCCCCTACGAGCAGTACTTC
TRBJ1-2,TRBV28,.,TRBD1,CASSNRGLWGYTF,TGTGCCAGCAGTAACAGGGGATTGTGGGGCTACACCTTC
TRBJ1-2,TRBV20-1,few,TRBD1,CSADRTGVTYGYTF,TGCAGTGCTGACCGCACAGGGGTTACCTATGGCTACACCTTC
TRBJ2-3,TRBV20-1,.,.,CSARAPGRADTQYF,TGCAGTGCTAGAGCCCCCGGGAGAGCAGATACGCAGTATTTT
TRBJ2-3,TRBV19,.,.,CASSRQPGLSTDTQYF,TGTGCCAGTAGCCGACAGCCGGGACTCAGCACAGATACGCAGTATTTT
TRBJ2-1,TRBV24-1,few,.,CATSDRTAESYNEQFF,TGTGCCACCAGTGATCGGACAGCCGAGTCCTACAATGAGCAGTTCTTC
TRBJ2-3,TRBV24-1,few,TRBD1,CATSDPGRTGYSTDTQYF,TGTGCCACCAGTGACCCTGGGCGGACAGGGTATTCCACAGATACGCAGTATTTT
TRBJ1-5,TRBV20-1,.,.,CSARSQSVGSNQPQHF,TGCAGTGCTAGATCCCAGTCCGTAGGGAGCAATCAGCCCCAGCATTTT
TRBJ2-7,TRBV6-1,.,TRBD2,CASSLEAGGRYEQYF,TGTGCCAGCAGTCTCGAAGCGGGAGGGAGGTACGAGCAGTACTTC
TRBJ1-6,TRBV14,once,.,CASSRRGPGLGTPLHF,TGTGCCAGCAGCCGGCGGGGCCCGGGGTTGGGGACACCCCTCCACTTT
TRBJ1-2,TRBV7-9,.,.,CASSLERRNYGYTF,TGTGCCAGCAGCTTAGAACGGCGGAACTATGGCTACACCTTC
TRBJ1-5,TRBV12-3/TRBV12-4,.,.,CASSRTGEQPQHF,TGTGCCAGCAGTCGGACGGGGGAACAGCCCCAGCATTTT
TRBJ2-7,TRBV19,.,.,CASSSDRISYEQYF,TGTGCCAGTAGTTCTGACCGGATTTCCTACGAGCAGTACTTC
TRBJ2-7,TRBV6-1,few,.,CASSGTAYEQYF,TGTGCCAGCAGTGGGACAGCATACGAGCAGTACTTC
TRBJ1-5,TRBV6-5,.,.,CASSYSMAQPQHF,TGTGCCAGCAGTTACTCGATGGCCCAGCCCCAGCATTTT
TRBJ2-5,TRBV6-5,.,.,CASSYWGSFQETQYF,TGTGCCAGCAGTTACTGGGGCTCTTTCCAAGAGACCCAGTACTTC
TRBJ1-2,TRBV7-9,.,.,CASSLALGGYGYTF,TGTGCCAGCAGCTTAGCGCTAGGGGGTTATGGCTACACCTTC
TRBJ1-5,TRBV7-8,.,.,CASSPLRGINQPQHF,TGTGCCAGCAGCCCCCTCCGGGGTATCAATCAGCCCCAGCATTTT
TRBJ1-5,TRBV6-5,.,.,CASSYGGGNQPQHF,TGTGCCAGCAGTTACGGGGGGGGGAATCAGCCCCAGCATTTT
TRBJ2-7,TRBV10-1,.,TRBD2,CASSESLAGLSEQYF,TGCGCCAGCAGTGAGTCCCTAGCGGGATTAAGCGAGCAGTACTTC
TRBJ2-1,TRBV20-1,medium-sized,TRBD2,CSANGGLAGYNEQFF,TGCAGTGCTAACGGGGGACTAGCGGGCTACAATGAGCAGTTCTTC
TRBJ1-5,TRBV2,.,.,CASKPGSGAHQPQHF,TGTGCCAGCAAACCGGGGTCTGGGGCGCATCAGCCCCAGCATTTT
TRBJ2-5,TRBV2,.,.,CASSEGLSVSETQYF,TGTGCCAGCAGTGAGGGACTTTCCGTCTCAGAGACCCAGTACTTC
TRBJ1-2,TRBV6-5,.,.,CASSYGGDYGYTF,TGTGCCAGCAGTTACGGTGGGGACTATGGCTACACCTTC
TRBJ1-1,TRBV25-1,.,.,CASSEYGTANTEAFF,TGTGCCAGCAGTGAATACGGGACGGCGAACACTGAAGCTTTCTTT
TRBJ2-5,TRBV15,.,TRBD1,CATSRRTGGRETQYF,TGTGCCACCAGCAGACGGACAGGGGGCAGGGAGACCCAGTACTTC
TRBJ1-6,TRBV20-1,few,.,CSAGQTNSPLHF,TGCAGTGCTGGACAGACTAATTCACCCCTCCACTTT
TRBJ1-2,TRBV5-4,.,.,CASSFPPGRSYGYTF,TGTGCCAGCAGCTTCCCTCCCGGCAGGTCCTATGGCTACACCTTC
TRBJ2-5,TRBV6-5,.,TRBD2,CASSYTGGGTQYF,TGTGCCAGCAGTTATACAGGCGGGGGGACCCAGTACTTC
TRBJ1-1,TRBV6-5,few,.,CASSSRSTEAFF,TGTGCCAGCAGTTCAAGGTCTACTGAAGCTTTCTTT